This TCR beta chain derives from a study of T cell responses to AZD1222 COVID-19 vaccine. General study points: Only a handful of AZD1222 recipients tested seropositive at baseline. The study found vaccine-associated CD4 TCRs spanning spike, dominant at 160-218 and 743-854.

Concerning this clone itself: Antigen: not known.

Germline loops: CDR1 LNHNV, CDR2 YYDKDF (reference sequence). Deletions cut 0 bases from V and 2 bases from J, with 7 bases between. The CDR3 runs to 15 residues. The method was immunoSEQ multiplex PCR; TCRdb's version includes in-frame clones alone and lacks a portion of them. The sample shows 90,000 to 130,000 clones, approximately 90% of them seen only once. This sequence was found in an adult in good health. The chain carries TRBV15 and TRBJ2-2; D remains ambiguous. The sample consisted of peripheral blood, taken on day 0 of AZD1222 vaccination. The CDR3 is CATSREHPNTGELFF. CDR3 nucleotide sequence: TGTGCCACCAGCAGAGAACATCCCAACACCGGGGAGCTGTTTTTT.